Detailed here is one TCR beta chain. Its antigen remains unidentified. This record comes from a study of cytotoxic CD8 clonotypes in ibrutinib-treated CLL. At the level of the study: After median approximately 70 months, roughly 14 stayed in remission, some twelve progressed; responses about 25 partial, 2 complete.

Depth targeted 1 in 200,000 to 1 in 1 million T cells, averaging 10x coverage per clonotype. TCRdb's table, derived via immunoSEQ multiplex PCR, lists solely in-frame clones and lacks some. The data show 150,000 to 200,000 clones, 81% seen once. The V end lost 6 bases, the J end lost 0 bases, and 18 bases lay between the germline ends. Germline-derived CDR1 and CDR2 are MDHEN and SYDVKM. The CDR3 spans 17 residues. Points from the study as a whole: Public clonotypes were uncommon and contracted or stayed stable on treatment. The study found clonality rose at ibrutinib response, then fell toward baseline at progression.

Material: PBMCs, obtained after 12 months of ibrutinib treatment. This chain connects TRBV28 to TRBJ1-3, with D perhaps TRBD1 (5 bases). The receptor's source is a human donor with chronic lymphocytic leukemia. Here the CDR3 DNA reads TGTGCCAGCAGCCCGCGGGCGGGACGGCGCTCTGGAAACACCATATATTTT. Its protein product is CASSPRAGRRSGNTIYF.